This is a list of T cell receptor beta chains from one sample in a study of cytomegalovirus exposure and HLA in healthy donors. Sequenced by immunoSEQ multiplex PCR; TCRdb stores in-frame clones only, minus some. This table has roughly 130,000 clones, about 80% appearing once. The specimen was PBMCs. The receptors originated from a woman aged 45-60 years in good health and CMV-seronegative. Each CDR3 is given with its conserved first and last residue. Each record gives: J gene, clone size, D gene, V gene, CDR3 length, CDR3 DNA, CDR3 protein. A D gene is named only where the DNA matches it firmly. A clone size is listed for some rows: how often the clone was seen (once, few, many), or a class if it is expanded.

j_call: TRBJ1-5
clone_size: .
d_call: .
v_call: TRBV4-3
cdr3_length: 15
cdr3_nt: TGCGCCAGCAGCCAAGATATAGGACTAAATCAGCCCCAGCATTTT
cdr3_aa: CASSQDIGLNQPQHF

j_call: TRBJ1-5
clone_size: .
d_call: .
v_call: TRBV18
cdr3_length: 12
cdr3_nt: TGTGCCAGCTCACCAATCGGGCAGCCCCAGCATTTT
cdr3_aa: CASSPIGQPQHF

j_call: TRBJ1-1
clone_size: .
d_call: TRBD1
v_call: TRBV29-1
cdr3_length: 13
cdr3_nt: TGCAGCGTTTCCGACAGGGTAGATACTGAAGCTTTCTTT
cdr3_aa: CSVSDRVDTEAFF

j_call: TRBJ2-3
clone_size: once
d_call: .
v_call: TRBV7-9
cdr3_length: 14
cdr3_nt: TGTGCCAGCAGCCTGGGGGGGGCGGTGGATACGCAGTATTTT
cdr3_aa: CASSLGGAVDTQYF

j_call: TRBJ1-1
clone_size: .
d_call: TRBD1
v_call: TRBV4-3
cdr3_length: 13
cdr3_nt: TGCGCCAGCAGCTCAGGGGGTAACACTGAAGCTTTCTTT
cdr3_aa: CASSSGGNTEAFF

j_call: TRBJ2-5
clone_size: .
d_call: TRBD2
v_call: TRBV7-3
cdr3_length: 14
cdr3_nt: TGTGCCAGCTCCCCGGGGGGTCGTCGGGAGACCCAGTACTTC
cdr3_aa: CASSPGGRRETQYF

j_call: TRBJ1-2
clone_size: .
d_call: TRBD1
v_call: TRBV7-9
cdr3_length: 14
cdr3_nt: TGTGCCAGCAGCCGAGGACAGGGGAGCTATGGCTACACCTTC
cdr3_aa: CASSRGQGSYGYTF

j_call: TRBJ2-1
clone_size: .
d_call: .
v_call: TRBV4-3
cdr3_length: 15
cdr3_nt: TGCGCCAGCAGCCATAGAGGTAACTCCTACAATGAGCAGTTCTTC
cdr3_aa: CASSHRGNSYNEQFF

j_call: TRBJ2-2
clone_size: .
d_call: .
v_call: TRBV4-3
cdr3_length: 16
cdr3_nt: TGCGCCAGCAGCCAAGATCCGCCCCCAGGGTCCGGGGAGCTGTTTTTT
cdr3_aa: CASSQDPPPGSGELFF

j_call: TRBJ1-3
clone_size: .
d_call: .
v_call: TRBV5-1
cdr3_length: 15
cdr3_nt: TGCGCCAGCAGCTTGGGACAGGCAAATGGAAACACCATATATTTT
cdr3_aa: CASSLGQANGNTIYF

j_call: TRBJ1-1
clone_size: .
d_call: .
v_call: TRBV29-1
cdr3_length: 10
cdr3_nt: TGCGGCGCCGGGAACACTGAAGCTTTCTTT
cdr3_aa: CGAGNTEAFF

j_call: TRBJ2-1
clone_size: few
d_call: TRBD2
v_call: TRBV7-9
cdr3_length: 16
cdr3_nt: TGTGCCAGCAGCTTATCGGGACTAGCGGGAGGCGATGAGCAGTTCTTC
cdr3_aa: CASSLSGLAGGDEQFF

j_call: TRBJ2-7
clone_size: few
d_call: TRBD1
v_call: TRBV6-6
cdr3_length: 12
cdr3_nt: TGTGCCAGCACCGGACAGGGCCACGAGCAGTACTTC
cdr3_aa: CASTGQGHEQYF

j_call: TRBJ2-5
clone_size: .
d_call: TRBD2
v_call: TRBV4-3
cdr3_length: 15
cdr3_nt: TGCGCCAGCAGCCAAGATCTAGCGGATCAAGAGACCCAGTACTTC
cdr3_aa: CASSQDLADQETQYF

j_call: TRBJ1-2
clone_size: .
d_call: .
v_call: TRBV7-2
cdr3_length: 15
cdr3_nt: TGTGCCAGCAGTCGTACAGGTCTCCCTAATGGAGGCTACACCTTC
cdr3_aa: CASSRTGLPNGGYTF

j_call: TRBJ1-4
clone_size: .
d_call: TRBD1
v_call: TRBV7-9
cdr3_length: 14
cdr3_nt: TGTGCCAGCAGCCTGACCGGGACAGGGGGTGATGAGTTTTTT
cdr3_aa: CASSLTGTGGDEFF

j_call: TRBJ2-1
clone_size: .
d_call: .
v_call: TRBV5-4
cdr3_length: 15
cdr3_nt: TGTGCCAGCAGCCAAGACGGGGGAGCGGCAGATGAGCAGTTCTTC
cdr3_aa: CASSQDGGAADEQFF

j_call: TRBJ2-3
clone_size: .
d_call: .
v_call: TRBV7-6
cdr3_length: 13
cdr3_nt: TGTGCCAGCAGCTTGGATAGGGGGGGACGCCCATATTTT
cdr3_aa: CASSLDRGGRPYF

j_call: TRBJ1-3
clone_size: .
d_call: TRBD1
v_call: TRBV18
cdr3_length: 17
cdr3_nt: TGTGCCAGCTCACCAAATCCGGGACAGGCCTCTGGAAACACCATATATTTT
cdr3_aa: CASSPNPGQASGNTIYF

j_call: TRBJ2-5
clone_size: .
d_call: .
v_call: TRBV20-1
cdr3_length: 11
cdr3_nt: TGCAGTGCTATAGTCGAGGAGACCCAGTACTTC
cdr3_aa: CSAIVEETQYF

j_call: TRBJ2-5
clone_size: .
d_call: TRBD1
v_call: TRBV5-1
cdr3_length: 14
cdr3_nt: TGCGCCAGCAGCCGGGACAGGGCGGATGAGACCCAGTACTTC
cdr3_aa: CASSRDRADETQYF

j_call: TRBJ1-2
clone_size: .
d_call: .
v_call: TRBV2
cdr3_length: 13
cdr3_nt: TGTGCCAGCAGGGACAGTCCAAACGATGGCTACACCTTC
cdr3_aa: CASRDSPNDGYTF

j_call: TRBJ1-1
clone_size: .
d_call: .
v_call: TRBV2
cdr3_length: 14
cdr3_nt: TGTGCCAGCCGGAACGAGGTATGGAGCACTGAAGCTTTCTTT
cdr3_aa: CASRNEVWSTEAFF

j_call: TRBJ2-7
clone_size: .
d_call: .
v_call: TRBV11-1
cdr3_length: 13
cdr3_nt: TGTGCCAGCAGCTACGAACAGGGTTACGAGCAGTACTTC
cdr3_aa: CASSYEQGYEQYF

j_call: TRBJ2-7
clone_size: .
d_call: TRBD2
v_call: TRBV27
cdr3_length: 14
cdr3_nt: TGTGCCAGCAGTTTAGTAGCGGGAGGTGTCGAGCAGTACTTC
cdr3_aa: CASSLVAGGVEQYF

j_call: TRBJ2-5
clone_size: .
d_call: .
v_call: TRBV6-1
cdr3_length: 13
cdr3_nt: TGTGCCAGCTTGCGGGACGGACTAAGGACCCAGTACTTC
cdr3_aa: CASLRDGLRTQYF

j_call: TRBJ2-7
clone_size: .
d_call: .
v_call: TRBV2
cdr3_length: 15
cdr3_nt: TGTGCCAGCAGTGAACACGGGAGCCGGGGCTACGAGCAGTACTTC
cdr3_aa: CASSEHGSRGYEQYF

j_call: TRBJ1-2
clone_size: few
d_call: TRBD1
v_call: TRBV5-1
cdr3_length: 13
cdr3_nt: TGCGCCAGCAGCTTGGCAACAGGGGATTACTACACCTTC
cdr3_aa: CASSLATGDYYTF

j_call: TRBJ1-1
clone_size: .
d_call: .
v_call: TRBV19
cdr3_length: 14
cdr3_nt: TGTGCCAGTAGTATAGGCAGACCGGGCACTGAAGCTTTCTTT
cdr3_aa: CASSIGRPGTEAFF

j_call: TRBJ1-1
clone_size: .
d_call: .
v_call: TRBV7-6
cdr3_length: 12
cdr3_nt: TGTGCCAGCAGCTCCCGGTCGGCTGAAGCTTTCTTT
cdr3_aa: CASSSRSAEAFF